These 18 T cell receptor beta chains were sequenced from one sample in a study of identical twins (TCRdb year 2016). Receptor amplification or capture employed 5' RACE. Sequencing instrument: Illumina HiSeq 2000. In TCRdb, the public reads were trimmed at Q25 with fastp and aligned with MiXCR, with productive beta chains retained. Entries that share a CDR3 protein sequence are merged under the most common genes and DNA. This sample has some 440,000 distinct CDR3 sequences in its table, and roughly a quarter of those were observed once. Of the sample, approximately 2.9% falls within the top ten clones. Another study also made use of these data, one on T cells expressing NK-cell markers.

Sequenced: CD4+ T cells sorted from blood. All receptors derive from a woman aged 18-29 years in good health.

This clonotype was detected a few times. The V and J genes are TRBV2 and TRBJ1-1; 7 bases fit TRBD1. CDR1 and CDR2 (germline): SNHLY, FYNNEI. V gave up 8 bases and J gave up 5 bases; unmatched junction bases: 5. This CDR3 region has 12 residues. CDR3 coding DNA: TGTGCCAGCGCAGGGGGATTTACTGAAGCTTTCTTT. It is translated as CASAGGFTEAFF.

The chain has TRBV20-1 and TRBJ2-2, with 8 bases identical to TRBD2. The V gene end was trimmed by 2 bases and the J gene end by 3 bases; junction bases not matched to a gene: 5. The CDR3 runs to 15 residues. Germline assignment: CDR1 DFQATT and CDR2 SNEGSKA (reference sequence). CDR3 coding DNA: TGCAGTGCTAGACCGAGCGGGAGAGACACCGGGGAGCTGTTTTTT. Translation gives CSARPSGRDTGELFF.

The chain couples TRBV4-1 to TRBJ2-1; TRBD2 aligns across 13 bases. Germline V gives CDR1 MGHRA, CDR2 YSYEKL. The junction had 10 bases not matched to a gene; V was cut back by 6 bases and J by 2 bases. The length of the CDR3 is 18 residues. This CDR3 is CASRSTSGGALTYNEQFF. The CDR3 coding sequence is TGCGCCAGCAGGTCCACTAGCGGGGGGGCCTTGACCTACAATGAGCAGTTCTTC.

The chain joins TRBV16 to TRBJ2-1; 10 nucleotides line up with TRBD1. The CDR3 is made up of 14 amino acids. The germline CDR1 and CDR2 sequences are KGHSY and FQNENV. The trim removed 4 bases at V and 8 bases at J, leaving 5 bases unmatched. The CDR3 loop reads CASSRGQGVYEQFF. The CDR3 DNA reads as TGTGCCAGCAGCCGTGGACAGGGGGTATATGAGCAGTTCTTC.

This clonotype was detected a few times. The rearrangement links TRBV10-1 to TRBJ2-2; D call uncertain. The V end was cut by 3 bases, the J end by 1 base, with 3 bases between. Per germline, CDR1 WNHNN and CDR2 SYGVQD (reference sequence). CDR3 length equals 13 residues. The CDR3 loop reads CASSDLNTGELFF. The CDR3 DNA follows: TGCGCCAGCAGTGACCTGAACACCGGGGAGCTGTTTTTT.

The table lists this clonotype with a few counts. This rearrangement joins TRBV18 to TRBJ1-6; D gene uncertain. CDR3 length: 15 amino acids. Germline V lookup: CDR1 KGHSH, CDR2 LQKENI. The germline V and J ends were trimmed by 6 bases and 8 bases, with 17 bases remaining between them. CDR3 residues: CASSPSAQADSPLHF. CDR3 in DNA: TGTGCCAGCTCCCCATCGGCCCAAGCAGATTCACCCCTCCACTTT.

V is TRBV27 and J is TRBJ1-1; possibly TRBD1 for D (5 bases). Trimming left V 0 bases short and J 1 base short, with 12 bases between. Germline lookup yields CDR1 MNHEY and CDR2 SMNVEV (reference sequence). The CDR3 is made up of 16 amino acids. The CDR3 nucleotides are TGTGCCAGCAGTTTATCTTCGTCGGGGGGGAACACTGAAGCTTTCTTT. Translated: CASSLSSSGGNTEAFF.

V and J are TRBV6-2 or TRBV6-3 and TRBJ1-1; D possibly corresponds to TRBD1 (5 bases). The V end was cut by 2 bases, the J end by 0 bases, with 13 bases between. The CDR3 contains 16 residues. CDR1 is MNHEY and CDR2 is SVGEGT in the germline V gene. The CDR3 DNA is TGTGCCAGCAGTTACGCCCGACAGAGATTGAACACTGAAGCTTTCTTT. Protein sequence: CASSYARQRLNTEAFF.

The chain has TRBV6-1 and TRBJ1-6, with D possibly TRBD1 on 5 matching bases. Germline V CDR1 and CDR2: MNHNS, SASEGT. The CDR3 has 13 residues. The ends were cut back, 9 bases at V and 10 bases at J, with 16 bases in the middle. CDR3 DNA: TGTGCCAGTAAAAAGGGGTTTTGGTCACCCCTCCACTTT. Translation gives CASKKGFWSPLHF.

This clonotype was counted between two and nine times. The chain employs TRBV6-5 and TRBJ2-7; weak D call: TRBD1 (5 bases). The germline V gene has CDR1 MNHEY and CDR2 SVGAGI. The CDR3 length is 11 residues. V gave up 4 bases and J gave up 6 bases, with 7 bases separating them. The CDR3 DNA reads TGTGCCAGCAGTTCAGGGTTCGAGCAGTACTTC. Residues: CASSSGFEQYF.

The chain joins TRBV5-1 to TRBJ2-3; 10 bases match TRBD2. This CDR3 comprises 17 residues. V was clipped by 4 bases and J by 6 bases; unmatched bases: 14. From germline, CDR1 is SGHRS and CDR2 YFSETQ. In nucleotides, the CDR3 is TGCGCCAGCAGCCCTACTAGCGGGGATGTTTTTACCGATACGCAGTATTTT. Its translation: CASSPTSGDVFTDTQYF.

This clonotype was observed a handful of times. The chain combines TRBV2 with TRBJ1-6, with D hard to call. The V end lost 5 bases, the J end lost 7 bases, and 9 bases lay between the germline ends. The germline CDR1 and CDR2 sequences are SNHLY and FYNNEI. This CDR3 region has 13 residues. The CDR3 DNA reads as TGTGCCAGCAGTTTAATAAGCAATTCACCCCTCCACTTT. It translates to CASSLISNSPLHF.

J is TRBJ2-7 and V is TRBV11-2; 9 positions agree with TRBD2. Germline V CDR1 and CDR2: SGHAT, FQNNGV. The CDR3 sequence is 15 residues long. V trimming: 7 bases; J trimming: 2 bases; junction bases outside the gene matches: 9. For the CDR3, the DNA is TGTGCCAGCACCGATGGCGGGAGGGGAACCTACGAGCAGTACTTC. This gives the protein CASTDGGRGTYEQYF.

The chain uses TRBV5-1 and TRBJ1-1, with 7 bases lining up with TRBD1. Germline V lookup: CDR1 SGHRS, CDR2 YFSETQ. This CDR3 region has 14 residues. V lost 2 bases, J lost 5 bases, and 6 bases stayed unmatched. The CDR3 sequence is CASSFDREGTEAFF. Here the CDR3 DNA reads TGCGCCAGCAGCTTCGACAGGGAAGGGACTGAAGCTTTCTTT.

The chain employs TRBV20-1 and TRBJ2-1, with D uncertain. This CDR3 has 11 amino acids. CDR1 and CDR2 (germline): DFQATT, SNEGSKA (reference sequence). V dropped 0 bases and J dropped 9 bases, with 6 bases sitting between them. The CDR3 loop is CSARDPSEQFF. The CDR3 nucleotides are TGCAGTGCTAGAGATCCGAGTGAGCAGTTCTTC.

The chain combines TRBV7-2 with TRBJ2-1, with 7 bases lining up with TRBD2. Germline values: CDR1 SGHTA, CDR2 FQGNSA. The CDR3 is 15 residues long. V trimming: 4 bases; J trimming: 6 bases; junction bases outside the gene matches: 9. CDR3 coding DNA: TGTGCCAGCAGCTCCATGAGGGAGGGCCTCAATGAGCAGTTCTTC. Its protein is CASSSMREGLNEQFF.

This clonotype turned up a few times. The genes are TRBV11-2 and TRBJ2-3; D not resolved. Germline V lookup: CDR1 SGHAT, CDR2 FQNNGV. Trimming left V 5 bases short and J 0 bases short, with 15 bases between. This CDR3 comprises 16 residues. The CDR3: CASSRASSLSTDTQYF. The CDR3 coding sequence is TGTGCCAGCAGCAGGGCGTCCAGCCTTAGCACAGATACGCAGTATTTT.

The rearrangement joins TRBV6-5 to TRBJ1-5, with TRBD1 as a possible D gene (5 bases). V lost 2 bases, J lost 3 bases, and 8 bases lay in between. The CDR3 consists of 14 residues. Germline V lookup: CDR1 MNHEY, CDR2 SVGAGI. The CDR3 here is CASSYGGANQPQHF. The CDR3 coding sequence is TGTGCCAGCAGTTACGGGGGTGCCAATCAGCCCCAGCATTTT.